This TCR beta chain emerged from a study of T cell responses to AZD1222 COVID-19 vaccine. General observations from the study: Among spike-specific TCRs, nearly half reportedly target unmutated variant regions.

On this clone: Its antigen is currently unknown.

The analysis combined second doses at about 4 or about 12 weeks. Sequencing was performed with immunoSEQ multiplex PCR; in TCRdb, only in-frame clones are kept and a portion is missing. This sample has 45,000 to 50,000 clones, with about 89% found just once. The receptor comes from an adult who received the AZD1222 COVID-19 vaccine. The sample in question was peripheral blood, obtained 28 days after the second AZD1222 dose.

The DNA for the CDR3 is TGTGCCACCAGTGATTCCCATACTAGCGACACAGATACGCAGTATTTT. Its translation is CATSDSHTSDTDTQYF. The chain couples TRBV24-1 to TRBJ2-3; 7 bases align to TRBD2. The CDR3 sequence is 16 residues long. Unmatched junction bases numbered 6, after V lost 2 bases and J lost 2 bases. Germline V gene lookup returns CDR1 KGHDR and CDR2 SFDVKD.